One sample yielded the 26 T cell receptor beta chains listed below, sequenced in a study of blood T cell repertoires in COVID-19. Using immunoSEQ multiplex PCR, the repertoire was profiled, and TCRdb retains in-frame clones only, with some absent. The sample has around 320,000 clones, around nine tenths seen once; the top ten hold 8.5% to 14%. Sequencing was carried out using peripheral blood. The origin of the receptors is a woman in her twenties or thirties with COVID-19, enrolled during active disease.

J is TRBJ1-4 and V is TRBV18; 7 nucleotides agree with TRBD1. Germline assignment: CDR1 KGHSH and CDR2 LQKENI. The CDR3 is made up of 14 amino acids. V trimming: 8 bases; J trimming: 5 bases; junction bases outside the gene matches: 8. DNA of the CDR3: TGTGCCAGCCAACTGAGGGGGCTGAATGAAAAACTGTTTTTT. It specifies CASQLRGLNEKLFF.

There are many counts of this clone. This specimen includes other DNA sequences encoding the same CDR3. The rearrangement uses TRBV5-1 and TRBJ2-1; D remains ambiguous. The CDR3 is 13 amino acids. The germline CDR1 and CDR2 sequences are SGHRS and YFSETQ. The V gene lost 0 bases and the J gene lost 4 bases, with 5 bases spanning the gap. CDR3 protein: CASSLDSYNEQFF. The CDR3 DNA is TGCGCCAGCAGCTTGGACAGTTACAATGAGCAGTTCTTC.

DNA for the CDR3: TGTGCCAGCAACTCACAGGTGAACACTGAAGCTTTCTTT. Translating gives CASNSQVNTEAFF. J is TRBJ1-1 and V is TRBV7-9; TRBD1 might be the D (5 bases). Per the germline V gene, CDR1 is SEHNR and CDR2 is FQNEAQ (reference sequence). The CDR3 is 13 amino acids. V was pared by 7 bases and J by 0 bases, with 9 bases between.

The gene calls are TRBV27 and TRBJ1-3; D remains ambiguous. Between the trimmed V and J ends, which lost 4 bases and 4 bases, there was a span of 11 bases. This CDR3 comprises 14 residues. The germline gives CDR1 MNHEY, CDR2 SMNVEV (reference sequence). CDR3 region: CASSSELGGNTIYF. As DNA, the CDR3 is TGTGCCAGCAGTTCTGAACTCGGGGGAAACACCATATATTTT.

The chain carries TRBV19 and TRBJ2-3; 12 bases are a match to TRBD2. This CDR3 region has 14 residues. Trimming removed 10 bases from V and 2 bases from J; junction bases left unmatched: 4. Germline CDR1 reads LNHDA; CDR2 reads SQIVND (reference sequence). CDR3 DNA: TGTGCCACCCGGACTAGCGGGAACACAGATACGCAGTATTTT. It yields the protein CATRTSGNTDTQYF. The variable domain in full, completed from reference TRBV19 and TRBJ2-3, reads DGGITQSPKYLFRKEGQNVTLSCEQNLNHDAMYWYRQDPGQGLRLIYYSQIVNDFQKGDIAEGYSVSREKKESFPLTVTSAQKNPTAFYLCATRTSGNTDTQYFGPGTRLTVL.

The V gene is TRBV7-9, the J gene TRBJ1-1, with D possibly being TRBD1 (5 bases). There are 14 residues in the CDR3. Between the trimmed V and J ends, which lost 2 bases and 1 base, there was a span of 8 bases. The V gene's germline CDR1 is SEHNR and CDR2 FQNEAQ (reference sequence). The CDR3 sequence is CASSLQGGNTEAFF. In DNA form, the CDR3 reads TGTGCCAGCAGCTTACAGGGTGGGAACACTGAAGCTTTCTTT.

About this clone itself: The sample has other DNA sequences that encode this CDR3 too. The V call is TRBV9, the J call TRBJ2-7; D may be TRBD2 (5 bases). Germline V gene sequence: CDR1 SGDLS, CDR2 YYNGEE. The CDR3 contains 14 residues. V gave up 0 bases and J gave up 0 bases, with 7 bases separating them. CDR3 sequence (DNA): TGTGCCAGCAGCGTAGGAGGGAGCTCCTACGAGCAGTACTTC. As protein: CASSVGGSSYEQYF.

The genes are TRBV2 and TRBJ1-6; 7 nucleotides line up with TRBD1. With 11 bases clipped from V and 14 bases from J, the junction kept 15 bases outside the gene matches. Germline CDR1 reads SNHLY; CDR2 reads FYNNEI. The CDR3 loop spans 13 amino acids. CDR3 DNA: TGTGCCGGTACAGATCAGGGGGTCGGGGCCCTCCACTTT. Translation: CAGTDQGVGALHF. Together with reference TRBV2 and TRBJ1-6, the CDR3 gives the full variable domain: EPEVTQTPSHQVTQMGQEVILRCVPISNHLYFYWYRQILGQKVEFLVSFYNNEISEKSEIFDDQFSVERPDGSNFTLKIRSTKLEDSAMYFCAGTDQGVGALHFGNGTRLTVT.

The CDR3 nucleotides read TGTGCCAGTAGCCCCGGGACAGGGTCATATGAGCAGTTCTTC. Translated: CASSPGTGSYEQFF. The chain couples TRBV19 to TRBJ2-1; 9 bases map to TRBD1. CDR1 and CDR2 (germline): LNHDA, SQIVND (reference sequence). V shed 6 bases, J shed 8 bases, and the junction held 8 bases outside the gene matches. This CDR3 contains 14 residues.

The V call is TRBV6-1, the J call TRBJ1-2; no firm D call. This CDR3 spans 16 amino acids. CDR1 is MNHNS, CDR2 SASEGT, per germline. Trimming cost V 0 bases and J 0 bases, with 11 bases left between them. Written as DNA, the CDR3 is TGTGCCAGCAGTGAAGCGCGAGGCCTGGCTAACTATGGCTACACCTTC. Amino acid sequence: CASSEARGLANYGYTF.

The genes are TRBV7-7 and TRBJ1-1; D gene ambiguous. CDR1 is SSHAT, CDR2 FNYEAQ, per germline (reference sequence). CDR3 length: 13 amino acids. V was cut by 5 bases and J by 0 bases, with 7 bases left in between. The CDR3 bases are TGTGCCAGCAGCATGGACTTGAACACTGAAGCTTTCTTT. Translating gives CASSMDLNTEAFF.

The chain employs TRBV28 and TRBJ1-1; possible D gene TRBD1, 5 bases. Trimming pared 3 bases from V and 6 bases from J, leaving 11 bases between. The germline V gene encodes CDR1 MDHEN and CDR2 SYDVKM. The CDR3 sequence is 13 residues long. CDR3 bases: TGTGCCAGCAGTTTTCTTTGGGGGGCTGAAGCTTTCTTT. The encoded protein is CASSFLWGAEAFF.

The J gene is TRBJ1-1, the V gene TRBV24-1; tentatively, D is TRBD1 (5 bases). The CDR3 is 14 amino acids. V lost 4 bases and J 0 bases, leaving 8 bases between the germline ends. CDR1 is KGHDR, CDR2 SFDVKD, per germline. CDR3: CATSESGMNTEAFF. In DNA, the CDR3 is TGTGCCACCAGTGAGTCAGGGATGAACACTGAAGCTTTCTTT.

The chain employs TRBV9 and TRBJ2-5; 9 positions agree with TRBD2. The CDR3 runs 18 residues. Germline lookup yields CDR1 SGDLS and CDR2 YYNGEE. Trimming removed 4 bases from V and 4 bases from J; junction bases left unmatched: 17. CDR3: CASSPSWASGDPSETQYF. CDR3 DNA sequence: TGTGCCAGCAGCCCTAGTTGGGCTAGCGGGGACCCCTCAGAGACCCAGTACTTC.

This chain uses TRBV3-1 (or the pseudogene TRBV3-2) with TRBJ1-6; 9 bases fit TRBD1. The CDR3 totals 14 residues. The V segment lost 3 bases and the J segment 8 bases; nucleotides outside the gene matches: 2. The germline V gene has CDR1 LGHDT and CDR2 YNNKEL (reference sequence). The CDR3 DNA follows: TGTGCCAGCAGCCAGGGGACAGGGCATTCACCCCTCCACTTT. It yields the protein CASSQGTGHSPLHF.

The rearrangement links TRBV4-1 to TRBJ2-1; TRBD2 matches 8 bases. CDR3 size: 14 residues. Germline-derived CDR1 and CDR2 are MGHRA and YSYEKL. V was clipped by 3 bases and J by 6 bases; unmatched bases: 4. The CDR3 coding sequence is TGCGCCAGCAGCCAGCGGGGGGAGTTCAATGAGCAGTTCTTC. Amino acid sequence: CASSQRGEFNEQFF.

The chain carries TRBV27 and TRBJ2-7; weak D call: TRBD1 (6 bases). Trimming pared 7 bases from V and 2 bases from J, leaving 9 bases between. CDR1 is MNHEY and CDR2 is SMNVEV in the germline V gene (reference sequence). The CDR3 is made up of 12 amino acids. The chain's CDR3 is CASTGTTYEQYF. DNA of the CDR3: TGTGCCAGCACTGGGACAACCTACGAGCAGTACTTC.

This chain links TRBV7-8 with TRBJ1-5; the D gene is possibly TRBD1 (5 bases). The CDR3 length is 17 residues. Between the trimmed V and J ends, which lost 0 bases and 1 base, there was a span of 13 bases. Germline V gives CDR1 SGHVS, CDR2 FQNEAQ. CDR3 residues: CASSLAWGRGSNQPQHF. The CDR3 nucleotides are TGTGCCAGCAGCTTAGCATGGGGAAGGGGCAGCAATCAGCCCCAGCATTTT.

The chain combines TRBV2 with TRBJ1-2; 8 nucleotides match TRBD1. CDR1 and CDR2 (germline): SNHLY, FYNNEI. The CDR3 is made up of 16 amino acids. The V segment lost 4 bases and the J segment 2 bases; nucleotides outside the gene matches: 9. CDR3 amino acids: CASSGDRMVLNYGYTF. CDR3 nucleotide sequence: TGTGCCAGCAGTGGGGACAGGATGGTTTTAAACTATGGCTACACCTTC.

J is TRBJ2-6 and V is TRBV18; maybe TRBD2 (5 bases). The CDR3 runs 17 residues. V was clipped by 1 base and J by 5 bases, with 15 bases between them. CDR1 KGHSH and CDR2 LQKENI come from the germline V gene. The CDR3 nucleotides are TGTGCCAGCTCACCACGGGTGGGAGAAGGAAGGGCCAACGTCCTGACTTTC. It specifies CASSPRVGEGRANVLTF.

The rearrangement joins TRBV5-1 to TRBJ2-1; D may be TRBD1 (6 bases). CDR3 size: 16 residues. V was shortened by 3 bases and J by 10 bases, with 23 bases between the two germline ends. Germline V gene lookup returns CDR1 SGHRS and CDR2 YFSETQ. CDR3 sequence reads: CASSSTSTGLQREQFF. As DNA, the CDR3 is TGCGCCAGCAGCTCCACTTCGACAGGACTTCAACGAGAGCAGTTCTTC.

About this clone itself: The sample contains more than one DNA sequence encoding this CDR3. The chain couples TRBV19 to TRBJ1-1; tentatively, D is TRBD1 (5 bases). Germline V gives CDR1 LNHDA, CDR2 SQIVND (reference sequence). Trimming cost V 3 bases and J 1 base, with 9 bases left between them. The CDR3 spans 14 residues. The CDR3 nucleotides read TGTGCCAGTAGTATTAGGGGCAGGAACACTGAAGCTTTCTTT. Its translation is CASSIRGRNTEAFF.

This chain uses TRBV6-6 with TRBJ1-2; possible D gene TRBD1, 5 bases. With 2 bases removed from V and 2 bases from J, the gap between germline ends came to 12 bases. This CDR3 spans 15 amino acids. Germline CDR1 is MNHNY and CDR2 is SVGAGI (reference sequence). The CDR3 DNA follows: TGTGCCAGCAGTTACGGAGGGGCGGGGAACTATGGCTACACCTTC. Translating gives CASSYGGAGNYGYTF.

The rearrangement joins TRBV4-2 to TRBJ2-5; 10 bases fit TRBD1. The CDR3 extends over 18 amino acids. Germline V lookup: CDR1 LGHNA, CDR2 YNFKEQ. J gave up 6 bases and V 3 bases, and 16 bases lay outside the gene matches. The CDR3 sequence is CASSQGTPGQGGGKTQYF. CDR3 nucleotide sequence: TGTGCCAGCAGCCAGGGTACCCCCGGACAGGGGGGAGGAAAGACCCAGTACTTC.

The CDR3 nucleotides are TGTGCCACCAGTGATTCTTCGGACACTGAAGCTTTCTTT. Encoded protein: CATSDSSDTEAFF. The V call is TRBV24-1, the J call TRBJ1-1; D uncertain. Germline V gene lookup returns CDR1 KGHDR and CDR2 SFDVKD. Trimming cost V 2 bases and J 3 bases, with 6 bases left between them. The CDR3 extends over 13 amino acids.

The J gene is TRBJ1-2, the V gene TRBV7-9; D might be TRBD1 (5 bases). The germline V gene encodes CDR1 SEHNR and CDR2 FQNEAQ (reference sequence). V lost 5 bases to trimming and J lost 5 bases, with 27 bases between them. The CDR3 has 18 residues. CDR3 sequence (DNA): TGTGCCAGCAGCGACTCGGCAGGGCCCACCGACGAGGAGTATGGCTACACCTTC. This encodes CASSDSAGPTDEEYGYTF.